These T cell receptor beta chains were read from a single sample in a study of identical twins. TCRdb called the 5' RACE reads again in MiXCR, with one record for every CDR3 protein. The table includes around 1.7 million distinct CDR3 sequences, around 33% detected once. Source material: cord blood. The receptors come from a newborn girl in good health. The CDR3 runs from the conserved cysteine through the conserved F or W. The order of the fields is CDR3 protein, CDR3 DNA, CDR3 length, D gene, V gene, J gene, clone size. D genes are given only for firm matches. Part of the rows lack a size; the others show once, few, many or a class for expanded clones.

cdr3_aa: CASTARASGSDTQYF
cdr3_nt: TGTGCCAGCACCGCCAGGGCTAGCGGATCAGATACGCAGTATTTT
cdr3_length: 15
d_call: TRBD2
v_call: TRBV6-2/TRBV6-3
j_call: TRBJ2-3
clone_size: -

cdr3_aa: CASSSGLPYEQYF
cdr3_nt: TGTGCCAGCAGTTCGGGACTGCCCTACGAGCAGTACTTC
cdr3_length: 13
d_call: -
v_call: TRBV27
j_call: TRBJ2-7
clone_size: many

cdr3_aa: CASSGTGAIQETQYF
cdr3_nt: TGTGCCAGCAGCGGTACCGGGGCCATACAAGAGACCCAGTACTTC
cdr3_length: 15
d_call: -
v_call: TRBV9
j_call: TRBJ2-5
clone_size: few

cdr3_aa: CASSSTMGGYLSYEQYF
cdr3_nt: TGTGCCAGCAGCTCAACAATGGGGGGGTACCTCTCCTACGAGCAGTACTTC
cdr3_length: 17
d_call: TRBD2
v_call: TRBV7-9
j_call: TRBJ2-7
clone_size: -

cdr3_aa: CSARDGPPGRYEQYF
cdr3_nt: TGCAGTGCTAGAGATGGCCCCCCGGGGCGCTACGAGCAGTACTTC
cdr3_length: 15
d_call: -
v_call: TRBV20-1
j_call: TRBJ2-7
clone_size: -

cdr3_aa: CASSFRPQGNEQYF
cdr3_nt: TGCGCCAGCAGCTTCCGACCTCAGGGGAATGAGCAGTACTTC
cdr3_length: 14
d_call: -
v_call: TRBV5-1
j_call: TRBJ2-5
clone_size: -

cdr3_aa: CASKVQGASEQYF
cdr3_nt: TGTGCCAGTAAAGTCCAGGGGGCGTCCGAGCAGTACTTC
cdr3_length: 13
d_call: TRBD1
v_call: TRBV19
j_call: TRBJ2-7
clone_size: -

cdr3_aa: CSAFGRAGTQYF
cdr3_nt: TGCAGTGCCTTCGGCAGGGCAGGGACCCAGTACTTC
cdr3_length: 12
d_call: -
v_call: TRBV20-1
j_call: TRBJ2-5
clone_size: -

cdr3_aa: CAISDSYEQFF
cdr3_nt: TGTGCCATCAGTGATTCTTACGAGCAGTTCTTC
cdr3_length: 11
d_call: -
v_call: TRBV10-3
j_call: TRBJ2-1
clone_size: -

cdr3_aa: CASSPGAGGNEQFF
cdr3_nt: TGTGCCAGCAGCCCCGGGGCAGGGGGCAATGAGCAGTTCTTC
cdr3_length: 14
d_call: TRBD1
v_call: TRBV27
j_call: TRBJ2-1
clone_size: -

cdr3_aa: CASSVSSRGHQPQHF
cdr3_nt: TGTGCCAGTAGTGTTTCGAGCAGGGGGCATCAGCCCCAGCATTTT
cdr3_length: 15
d_call: TRBD1
v_call: TRBV19
j_call: TRBJ1-5
clone_size: few

cdr3_aa: CASSHLGTANTEAFF
cdr3_nt: TGTGCCAGCAGCCACTTAGGGACGGCGAACACTGAAGCTTTCTTT
cdr3_length: 15
d_call: -
v_call: TRBV3-1
j_call: TRBJ1-1
clone_size: -

cdr3_aa: CASSPRSIYNEQFF
cdr3_nt: TGCGCCAGCAGCCCCCGGTCCATCTACAATGAGCAGTTCTTC
cdr3_length: 14
d_call: -
v_call: TRBV4-1
j_call: TRBJ2-1
clone_size: few

cdr3_aa: CAIREEVRTGELFF
cdr3_nt: TGTGCCATCAGGGAGGAGGTTCGCACCGGGGAGCTGTTTTTT
cdr3_length: 14
d_call: -
v_call: TRBV10-3
j_call: TRBJ2-2
clone_size: -

cdr3_aa: CASSFLTLGVSGNTIYF
cdr3_nt: TGTGCCAGCAGTTTTCTCACCCTAGGGGTATCTGGAAACACCATATATTTT
cdr3_length: 17
d_call: -
v_call: TRBV28
j_call: TRBJ1-3
clone_size: -

cdr3_aa: CSGYHRGSANTEAFF
cdr3_nt: TGCAGTGGTTATCACAGGGGGTCTGCGAACACTGAAGCTTTCTTT
cdr3_length: 15
d_call: TRBD1
v_call: TRBV20-1
j_call: TRBJ1-1
clone_size: few

cdr3_aa: CASSLAWRERAGYTF
cdr3_nt: TGTGCCAGCAGCTTGGCGTGGCGGGAGAGGGCTGGCTACACCTTC
cdr3_length: 15
d_call: -
v_call: TRBV7-8
j_call: TRBJ1-2
clone_size: few

cdr3_aa: CASSVFGRGGNTEAFF
cdr3_nt: TGTGCCAGCAGTGTATTCGGCAGGGGGGGGAACACTGAAGCTTTCTTT
cdr3_length: 16
d_call: TRBD1
v_call: TRBV25-1
j_call: TRBJ1-1
clone_size: -

cdr3_aa: CASSVGTGTKEQYF
cdr3_nt: TGTGCCAGCAGCGTAGGGACAGGGACTAAAGAGCAGTACTTC
cdr3_length: 14
d_call: -
v_call: TRBV9
j_call: TRBJ2-7
clone_size: few

cdr3_aa: CASSLRAGGGSYEQYF
cdr3_nt: TGTGCCAGCAGTTTACGGGCGGGAGGCGGATCCTACGAGCAGTACTTC
cdr3_length: 16
d_call: TRBD2
v_call: TRBV28
j_call: TRBJ2-7
clone_size: -

cdr3_aa: CATSSPGGFGELFF
cdr3_nt: TGTGCCACCAGCAGTCCAGGGGGCTTCGGGGAGCTGTTTTTT
cdr3_length: 14
d_call: TRBD1
v_call: TRBV15
j_call: TRBJ2-2
clone_size: -

cdr3_aa: CASSQGYEKLFF
cdr3_nt: TGCGCCAGCAGCCAGGGTTATGAAAAACTGTTTTTT
cdr3_length: 12
d_call: -
v_call: TRBV4-1
j_call: TRBJ1-4
clone_size: few

cdr3_aa: CASKPQGVTNEKLFF
cdr3_nt: TGTGCCAGCAAGCCCCAAGGGGTGACTAATGAAAAACTGTTTTTT
cdr3_length: 15
d_call: -
v_call: TRBV28
j_call: TRBJ1-4
clone_size: once

cdr3_aa: CAISESKRTVIYEQFF
cdr3_nt: TGTGCCATCAGTGAGTCGAAACGGACAGTGATTTACGAGCAGTTCTTC
cdr3_length: 16
d_call: -
v_call: TRBV10-3
j_call: TRBJ2-1
clone_size: -

cdr3_aa: CASSEPGSGANVLTF
cdr3_nt: TGTGCCAGCAGTGAACCAGGGTCCGGGGCCAACGTCCTGACTTTC
cdr3_length: 15
d_call: -
v_call: TRBV2
j_call: TRBJ2-6
clone_size: few

cdr3_aa: CASSAGTSRNNEQFF
cdr3_nt: TGTGCCAGCAGCGCAGGGACTAGTCGGAACAATGAGCAGTTCTTC
cdr3_length: 15
d_call: TRBD2
v_call: TRBV12-3/TRBV12-4
j_call: TRBJ2-1
clone_size: -

cdr3_aa: CASSQGGRDKETQYF
cdr3_nt: TGTGCCAGCAGCCAGGGGGGCAGGGATAAGGAGACCCAGTACTTC
cdr3_length: 15
d_call: -
v_call: TRBV7-9
j_call: TRBJ2-5
clone_size: -

cdr3_aa: CSACKENTGELFF
cdr3_nt: TGCAGTGCTTGCAAGGAGAACACCGGGGAGCTGTTTTTT
cdr3_length: 13
d_call: -
v_call: TRBV20-1
j_call: TRBJ2-2
clone_size: -

cdr3_aa: CASSEWDGLYGYTF
cdr3_nt: TGTGCCAGCAGTGAATGGGACGGCCTCTATGGCTACACCTTC
cdr3_length: 14
d_call: -
v_call: TRBV2
j_call: TRBJ1-2
clone_size: -

cdr3_aa: CASSPTGVSEAFF
cdr3_nt: TGTGCCAGCTCACCCACGGGAGTCTCTGAAGCTTTCTTT
cdr3_length: 13
d_call: -
v_call: TRBV18
j_call: TRBJ1-1
clone_size: -

cdr3_aa: CASSQSRYQPQHF
cdr3_nt: TGCGCCAGCAGCCAATCGAGGTATCAGCCCCAGCATTTT
cdr3_length: 13
d_call: -
v_call: TRBV4-1
j_call: TRBJ1-5
clone_size: -

cdr3_aa: CASKLADRSSYNEQFF
cdr3_nt: TGTGCCAGTAAGCTAGCGGACCGGAGCTCCTACAATGAGCAGTTCTTC
cdr3_length: 16
d_call: TRBD2
v_call: TRBV19
j_call: TRBJ2-1
clone_size: few

cdr3_aa: CASSEAGQGHTEAFF
cdr3_nt: TGTGCCAGCAGTGAAGCCGGACAGGGACACACTGAAGCTTTCTTT
cdr3_length: 15
d_call: TRBD1
v_call: TRBV6-1
j_call: TRBJ1-1
clone_size: -

cdr3_aa: CASSLLQAGGETQYF
cdr3_nt: TGTGCCAGCAGTTTGTTGCAAGCGGGAGGGGAGACCCAGTACTTC
cdr3_length: 15
d_call: TRBD2
v_call: TRBV27
j_call: TRBJ2-5
clone_size: -

cdr3_aa: CASSVESTAYEQYF
cdr3_nt: TGTGCCAGCAGCGTAGAGAGCACAGCCTACGAGCAGTACTTC
cdr3_length: 14
d_call: -
v_call: TRBV9
j_call: TRBJ2-7
clone_size: few

cdr3_aa: CASSDLGRRFYGYTF
cdr3_nt: TGCGCCAGCAGTGACCTAGGACGGCGCTTTTATGGCTACACCTTC
cdr3_length: 15
d_call: -
v_call: TRBV10-2
j_call: TRBJ1-2
clone_size: -

cdr3_aa: CASSQGLPTDTQYF
cdr3_nt: TGTGCCAGCAGCCAAGGGCTGCCGACAGATACGCAGTATTTT
cdr3_length: 14
d_call: -
v_call: TRBV3-1
j_call: TRBJ2-3
clone_size: few

cdr3_aa: CASSLSGGSYNSPPHF
cdr3_nt: TGTGCCAGCAGCTTAAGCGGGGGCTCCTATAATTCACCCCCCCACTTT
cdr3_length: 16
d_call: -
v_call: TRBV7-9
j_call: TRBJ1-6
clone_size: -

cdr3_aa: CATSRVAYYGYTF
cdr3_nt: TGTGCCACCAGCAGGGTAGCTTACTATGGCTACACCTTC
cdr3_length: 13
d_call: -
v_call: TRBV15
j_call: TRBJ1-2
clone_size: many

cdr3_aa: CSARERSGQSQETQYF
cdr3_nt: TGCAGTGCTAGAGAGAGGTCAGGACAGTCCCAAGAGACCCAGTACTTC
cdr3_length: 16
d_call: -
v_call: TRBV20-1
j_call: TRBJ2-5
clone_size: few

cdr3_aa: CASRGENTEAFF
cdr3_nt: TGTGCCAGCAGGGGGGAGAACACTGAAGCTTTCTTT
cdr3_length: 12
d_call: -
v_call: TRBV28
j_call: TRBJ1-1
clone_size: few

cdr3_aa: CASSLVLAGGQSPKNIQYF
cdr3_nt: TGCGCCAGCAGCTTGGTCCTAGCGGGGGGGCAGTCTCCCAAAAACATTCAGTACTTC
cdr3_length: 19
d_call: TRBD2
v_call: TRBV5-1
j_call: TRBJ2-4
clone_size: few

cdr3_aa: CAISAPRTNYGYTF
cdr3_nt: TGTGCCATCAGTGCTCCAAGGACGAACTATGGCTACACCTTC
cdr3_length: 14
d_call: -
v_call: TRBV10-3
j_call: TRBJ1-2
clone_size: -

cdr3_aa: CAVSGTGGGEQYF
cdr3_nt: TGTGCCGTATCTGGGACAGGGGGCGGCGAGCAGTACTTC
cdr3_length: 13
d_call: TRBD1
v_call: TRBV10-3
j_call: TRBJ2-7
clone_size: few

cdr3_aa: CASSFRDFDNEQFF
cdr3_nt: TGTGCCAGCAGTTTCCGGGACTTCGACAATGAGCAGTTCTTC
cdr3_length: 14
d_call: -
v_call: TRBV7-9
j_call: TRBJ2-1
clone_size: -

cdr3_aa: CASSKNGQQWYF
cdr3_nt: TGTGCCAGCAGCAAAAACGGACAACAGTGGTACTTC
cdr3_length: 12
d_call: -
v_call: TRBV5-6
j_call: TRBJ2-7
clone_size: few

cdr3_aa: CSASRTSGRAYEQFF
cdr3_nt: TGCAGTGCTTCTCGGACTAGCGGGAGGGCTTACGAGCAGTTCTTC
cdr3_length: 15
d_call: TRBD2
v_call: TRBV20-1
j_call: TRBJ2-1
clone_size: -

cdr3_aa: CASSSVGGRNSPLHF
cdr3_nt: TGTGCCAGCAGCTCCGTTGGGGGACGGAATTCACCCCTCCACTTT
cdr3_length: 15
d_call: -
v_call: TRBV11-2
j_call: TRBJ1-6
clone_size: -

cdr3_aa: CSARDFGTGQETQYF
cdr3_nt: TGCAGTGCTAGAGATTTTGGGACTGGCCAAGAGACCCAGTACTTC
cdr3_length: 15
d_call: -
v_call: TRBV20-1
j_call: TRBJ2-5
clone_size: few

cdr3_aa: CASSFRPTRDGYTF
cdr3_nt: TGTGCCAGCAGCTTTAGACCCACCCGGGATGGCTACACCTTC
cdr3_length: 14
d_call: -
v_call: TRBV9
j_call: TRBJ1-2
clone_size: many

cdr3_aa: CASSQRGGETRYF
cdr3_nt: TGTGCCAGCAGCCAGCGTGGGGGTGAGACCCGGTACTTC
cdr3_length: 13
d_call: -
v_call: TRBV4-2
j_call: TRBJ2-7
clone_size: few

cdr3_aa: CASSFEGVGPYEQYF
cdr3_nt: TGTGCCAGCAGCTTTGAGGGAGTTGGACCCTACGAGCAGTACTTC
cdr3_length: 15
d_call: -
v_call: TRBV7-2
j_call: TRBJ2-7
clone_size: -

cdr3_aa: CASSYSGSSEQFF
cdr3_nt: TGTGCCAGCAGTTACTCGGGGTCCAGTGAGCAGTTCTTC
cdr3_length: 13
d_call: -
v_call: TRBV6-5
j_call: TRBJ2-1
clone_size: -

cdr3_aa: CASAPGLQHSPLHF
cdr3_nt: TGTGCCTCCGCCCCGGGCCTCCAACATTCACCCCTCCACTTT
cdr3_length: 14
d_call: -
v_call: TRBV3-1
j_call: TRBJ1-6
clone_size: -

cdr3_aa: CASSLETNSPLHF
cdr3_nt: TGTGCCAGCAGTCTTGAGACCAATTCACCCCTCCACTTT
cdr3_length: 13
d_call: -
v_call: TRBV6-1
j_call: TRBJ1-6
clone_size: few